The present entry profiles one T cell receptor (beta chain) with its context. Antigen unknown. These data originate in a study of CD8+ T cells in alopecia areata. The treatment denotes: oral pan-JAK inhibitor, 5-10 mg twice daily. Cell sorting on a FACSAria was used to separate CD4+ and CD8+ T cells from the PBMCs. Study-wide points: Numerous clones, expanded in lesions, remained in scalp and blood during tofacitinib.

Trimming removed 3 bases at V and 8 bases at J, with 16 bases between. Germline CDR1 is MGHRA and CDR2 is YSYEKL. The CDR3 length is 14 residues. RNA extraction was followed by reverse transcription into cDNA, which acted as the sequencing template. Data came from immunoSEQ multiplex PCR; TCRdb stores just in-frame clones and leaves some out. The sample consists of a few hundred thousand clones, 43% of them appearing once. Sequencing was performed on CD4+ T cells sorted from blood, taken around week 37, from a patient treated with tofacitinib. V is TRBV4-1 and J is TRBJ1-2; no reliable D call. The receptor's source is a human donor with alopecia areata. CDR3 in DNA: TGCGCCAGCAGCCAGGCCAACGCGCCTGAGGGCTACACCTTC. Its protein is CASSQANAPEGYTF.